This record covers a single T cell receptor (beta chain). It lacks a known antigen. No base-level quality is on record; no much larger clone is a single base apart. This sample stems from a study of regulatory T cells in long-lasting Graves disease (dated by TCRdb to 2020 to 2023). About the investigation overall: Persistent Graves' disease meant more than 5 years of antithyroid drug treatment with TSH receptor autoantibodies that stayed positive. This study used TCR sequencing and RNA sequencing of peripheral blood to compare persistent Graves' disease patients against newly diagnosed Graves' disease patients. The study was conducted in China and was registered as a clinical trial. TCR sequencing covered 13 persistent and around 20 newly diagnosed Graves' disease patients, about 35 samples in total. Persistent Graves' disease patients in the clinical cohort had taken antithyroid drugs for roughly ten years on average. Overall study outcomes, separate from this receptor: Lower TCR Shannon entropy and fewer highly expanded clones were observed in persistent Graves' disease patients than in newly diagnosed patients, which suggested clonal expansion. The authors noted that the small sample size was a limitation that may lower accuracy. Persistent disease showed preferential use of TRBV28, TRBJ1-2 and TRBJ2-5, whereas newly diagnosed disease favored TRBV20-1 and TRBJ2-1. A larger number of public clonotypes was shared among persistent patients (2,741) than among newly diagnosed patients (around 970). The study examined only peripheral blood because the primary lesion, thyroid tissue, could not be accessed. Only the TCR beta chain was sequenced and analyzed.

The time point label for this specimen denotes: persistent/refractory GD, antithyroid drugs over 5 years with positive TRAb. RNA was extracted from PBMCs in TRIzol for both TCR sequencing and RNA sequencing. The diagnosis of Graves' disease followed American Thyroid Association guidelines. Recruitment of patients was carried out at an endocrinology department in Xi'an, China. Each patient gave 7.5 to 10 milliliters of peripheral blood, collected in an EDTA anticoagulant tube. PBMCs were isolated by Ficoll Paque Plus density gradient separation without further T cell sorting. An Agilent 2100 Bioanalyzer and agarose gel were used to assess RNA quality, and a NanoDrop 2000 was used to measure RNA concentration. The germline V gene sets CDR1 to MNHGY and CDR2 to SVAAGI. Its CDR3 holds 17 amino acids, cysteine through phenylalanine. Just the 51-base CDR3 DNA is kept, in frame starting at base 1. V is cut by 3 bases and J by 8 bases, and the space between the germline ends is 22 bases.

The receptor library was made with multiplex PCR. The instrument was an Illumina HiSeq 4000. TCR beta libraries were built with iRepertoire HTBI primers and Arm-PCR amplification of CDR3 regions. Gel purification was performed on PCR products prior to sequencing. Per the source publication's procedure: A total of some 65 TRBV and more than twelve TRBJ segments were identified across samples and were used for gene usage analysis of CDR3 amino acid clonotypes. COPE and FqMerger were used to merge filtered high-quality paired reads into contigs. Contigs were aligned with BLAST to IMGT TRBV, TRBD and TRBJ reference genes, and CDR3 was defined per IMGT. Any clonotype with a frequency above 0.1% was classified as a highly expanded clone. Shannon entropy served as the measure of repertoire diversity, while the Gini coefficient captured V-J evenness. A clonotype found in more than one individual was treated as public. TCRdb reprocessing: public reads trimmed at Q25 with fastp, clones called with MiXCR, in-frame beta chains kept. A single entry per CDR3 protein holds the most common genes and DNA from its merged rows. TCRdb's processing, not the study's, gives the V and J calls here. The sample table lists 300,000 or so distinct CDR3 sequences, 15% to 20% of them with a count of one. Together, the top ten hold approximately 31% of the sample.

The V and J genes are TRBV6-9 and TRBJ2-2; TRBD2 is a possible D gene, resting on 5 matching bases. Specimen: peripheral blood mononuclear cells (PBMCs), collected when the disease was refractory, from a patient treated with antithyroid drugs. This clonotype was sampled from a female donor with Graves disease. The nucleotide sequence is given as TGTGCCAGCAGTTACTCGAATAAGCACCTCGGGGATGGGGAGCTGTTTTTT. This translates into CASSYSNKHLGDGELFF.